This T cell receptor beta chain originates from a study of spatial heterogeneity in lung cancer. About the research overall: The average appearance count of each unique TCR and UMI combination in raw reads was more than 9.5.

Time point denoted: sample taken at primary tumor resection. The authors sequenced whole RNA from tumor, nontumor lung or frozen PBMC without sorting. Each TCR cDNA molecule bore a unique molecular identifier. MiXCR, run by TCRdb on the 5' RACE reads, gives a single entry per CDR3 protein. The sample contains tens of thousands of distinct CDR3 sequences, roughly 7.9% of which appear only once. This clonotype was counted at least ten times. This receptor was obtained from a female donor with early-stage non-small cell lung cancer. The sequencing here drew on PBMCs, taken at surgery.

The CDR3 sequence is CASSLLAGVWTGELFF. CDR3 sequence (DNA): TGTGCCAGCAGTTTATTGGCAGGGGTCTGGACCGGGGAGCTGTTTTTT. This sequence joins TRBV28 and TRBJ2-2; a weak D match, TRBD1 (6 bases). The CDR3 is 16 amino acids. In germline, CDR1 is MDHEN, CDR2 SYDVKM. Between the trimmed V and J ends, which lost 1 base and 5 bases, there was a span of 14 bases.